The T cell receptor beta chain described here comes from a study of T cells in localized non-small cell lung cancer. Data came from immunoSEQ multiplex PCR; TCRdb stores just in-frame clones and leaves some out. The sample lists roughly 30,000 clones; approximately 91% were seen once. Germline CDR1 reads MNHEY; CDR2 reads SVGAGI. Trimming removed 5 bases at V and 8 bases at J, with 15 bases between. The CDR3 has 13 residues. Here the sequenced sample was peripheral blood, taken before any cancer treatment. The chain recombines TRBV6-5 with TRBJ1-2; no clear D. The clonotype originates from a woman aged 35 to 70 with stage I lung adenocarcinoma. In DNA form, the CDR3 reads TGTGCCAGCAGTGCGCCGGTCAGCTGGGGCTACACCTTC. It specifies CASSAPVSWGYTF.